Included here is one TCR beta chain sequence, with context. This entry is derived from a study of CD8 T cells in Susac syndrome. This CDR3 is 14 amino acids long. Unmatched junction bases numbered 1, after V lost 3 bases and J lost 2 bases. Random hexamers were used to reverse transcribe an amount of about 0.45 to 1 ug RNA. TCRdb re-called the immunoSEQ multiplex PCR reads with MiXCR, one entry per CDR3 protein. The table includes about 210,000 distinct CDR3 sequences, approximately 95% detected once. The sequenced sample was CD4+ T cells from PBMCs. The rearrangement uses TRBV12-3 or TRBV12-4 and TRBJ1-5; the match to TRBD1 covers 7 bases. This TCR came from a human donor with multiple sclerosis. CDR3 nucleotides: TGTGCCAGCAGTTTTCAGGGGGGCAATCAGCCCCAGCATTTT. Its protein is CASSFQGGNQPQHF.